The 9 T cell receptor beta chains listed next were all sequenced from one sample in a study of T cell responses to AZD1222 COVID-19 vaccine (dated by TCRdb to about 2021). The time point label, as the study defines it: baseline before first vaccination. The library was produced with the immunoSEQ multiplex PCR assay. What TCRdb holds here is the immuneACCESS table cut down to in-frame rearrangements. Part of the clones is not present; checked against another copy, under half of the missing clones reflect an unresolved V gene, and the others are unexplained. Within this sample are 150,000 to 200,000 clones, with approximately 90% of them counted one time only. The top ten clones comprise about 2.6% of the sample. Sequences were derived from peripheral blood, sampled on day 0 of AZD1222 vaccination. Receptors originate from an adult in good health.

V usage is TRBV6-2 or TRBV6-3 and J usage is TRBJ2-3, with 11 nucleotides matching TRBD2. The ends lost 0 bases at V and 5 bases at J; junction bases unmatched: 7. The CDR3 contains 17 residues. Looked up from germline, CDR1 is MNHEY and CDR2 is SVGEGT. The CDR3 DNA is TGTGCCAGCAGTTACTCGCGCCTAGCGGGGGGACGAGATACGCAGTATTTT. Residues: CASSYSRLAGGRDTQYF.

The J gene is TRBJ1-1, the V gene TRBV7-8; D ambiguous. V dropped 0 bases and J dropped 0 bases, with 8 bases sitting between them. The CDR3 extends over 15 amino acids. Germline lookup yields CDR1 SGHVS and CDR2 FQNEAQ. The DNA of the CDR3 is TGTGCCAGCAGCTTAGCATGGCACCTGAACACTGAAGCTTTCTTT. This gives the protein CASSLAWHLNTEAFF.

CDR3 nucleotide sequence: TGTGCCAGCACCGGGACAGGGAGCTACGAGCAGTACTTC. Translated: CASTGTGSYEQYF. The chain couples TRBV6-5 to TRBJ2-7; 9 positions match TRBD1. The junction had 4 bases not matched to a gene; V was cut back by 7 bases and J by 3 bases. This CDR3 region has 13 residues. Germline CDR1 is MNHEY and CDR2 is SVGAGI.

In DNA, the CDR3 is TGTGCCAGCAGTGGGGACTACACCGGGGAGCTGTTTTTT. This gives the protein CASSGDYTGELFF. V is TRBV2 and J is TRBJ2-2; TRBD2 is a possible D gene (6 bases). Germline V gives CDR1 SNHLY, CDR2 FYNNEI. V lost 4 bases to trimming and J lost 3 bases, with 6 bases between them. This CDR3 contains 13 residues.

This clone was observed many times. The chain links TRBV7-3 to TRBJ1-1; the D is unclear. Germline CDR1 is SGHTA and CDR2 is FQGTGA. CDR3 size: 13 residues. V was pared by 5 bases and J by 2 bases, with 9 bases between. DNA for the CDR3: TGTGCCAGCAGCGAACACATTAACACTGAAGCTTTCTTT. Protein sequence: CASSEHINTEAFF.

This chain links TRBV19 with TRBJ1-5; D not resolved. Germline V gives CDR1 LNHDA, CDR2 SQIVND (reference sequence). The CDR3 is made up of 14 amino acids. V shed 3 bases and J shed 8 bases, with 14 bases lying between them. As DNA, the CDR3 is TGTGCCAGTAGTATGGTCGGATTAGGAGAGCCCCAGCATTTT. Translation: CASSMVGLGEPQHF.

The gene calls are TRBV7-2 and TRBJ1-5; D is ambiguous. This CDR3 spans 14 amino acids. Trimming removed 1 base from V and 6 bases from J, with 10 bases in between. Germline V lookup: CDR1 SGHTA, CDR2 FQGNSA. The CDR3 nucleotides are TGTGCCAGCAGCTTAGGGGTTCGAGGTCAGCCCCAGCATTTT. Its protein is CASSLGVRGQPQHF.

This rearrangement joins TRBV7-9 to TRBJ2-1, with 7 bases aligning to TRBD1. V lost 5 bases and J lost 2; bases outside the gene matches: 6. Germline-derived CDR1 and CDR2 are SEHNR and FQNEAQ (reference sequence). The CDR3 runs 15 residues. CDR3 nucleotides: TGTGCCAGCAGCCCGGGACAGACCACCTACAATGAGCAGTTCTTC. Its translation is CASSPGQTTYNEQFF. The complete variable domain, with remaining parts taken from reference TRBV7-9 and TRBJ2-1, reads DTGVSQNPRHKITKRGQNVTFRCDPISEHNRLYWYRQTLGQGPEFLTYFQNEAQLEKSRLLSDRFSAERPKGSFSTLEIQRTEQGDSAMYLCASSPGQTTYNEQFFGPGTRLTVL.

The V gene is TRBV9, the J gene TRBJ1-4, with D possibly matching TRBD1 (6 bases). V was cut by 4 bases and J by 6 bases, with 19 bases left in between. CDR3 length equals 16 residues. CDR1 is SGDLS, CDR2 YYNGEE, per germline. The CDR3 DNA reads TGTGCCAGCAGCCCCGGGGCAGGGGCCTGGGATGAAAAACTGTTTTTT. Protein sequence: CASSPGAGAWDEKLFF.